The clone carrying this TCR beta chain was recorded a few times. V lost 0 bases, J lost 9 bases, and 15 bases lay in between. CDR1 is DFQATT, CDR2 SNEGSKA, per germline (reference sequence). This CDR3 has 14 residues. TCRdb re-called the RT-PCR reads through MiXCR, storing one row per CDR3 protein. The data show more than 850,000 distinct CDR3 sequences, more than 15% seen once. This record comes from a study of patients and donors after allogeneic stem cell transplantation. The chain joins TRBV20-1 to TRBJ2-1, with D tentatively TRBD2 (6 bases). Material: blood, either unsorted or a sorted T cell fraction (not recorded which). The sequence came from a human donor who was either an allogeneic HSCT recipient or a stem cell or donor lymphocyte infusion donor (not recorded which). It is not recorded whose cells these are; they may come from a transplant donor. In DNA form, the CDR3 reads TGCAGTGCTAGAGAGATCGTCGTGGGGGGTGAGCAGTTCTTC. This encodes CSAREIVVGGEQFF.